The rows below give T cell receptor beta chains drawn from one sample of a study of blood T cell repertoires in COVID-19. The assay was immunoSEQ multiplex PCR, and TCRdb's table has in-frame clones only and misses some. The sample has over 85,000 clones; roughly 85% are singletons. The specimen sequenced was peripheral blood. The receptors stem from an elderly man with acute or convalescent COVID-19. Both conserved end residues are part of each CDR3. The order of the fields is J gene, D gene, V gene, clone size, CDR3 protein, CDR3 DNA. The D gene is left open where the match is weak. For some rows the clone size is stated as once, few or many, or as a class when expanded; others skip it.

j_call: TRBJ2-5
d_call: TRBD2
v_call: TRBV29-1
clone_size: once
cdr3_aa: CSVKTSGQETQYF
cdr3_nt: TGCAGCGTGAAGACTAGCGGGCAAGAGACCCAGTACTTC

j_call: TRBJ2-2
d_call: .
v_call: TRBV18
clone_size: .
cdr3_aa: CASSPPGVTRLFF
cdr3_nt: TGTGCCAGCTCACCACCAGGGGTCACCCGGCTGTTTTTT

j_call: TRBJ1-6
d_call: .
v_call: TRBV19
clone_size: .
cdr3_aa: CASSGNGSPLHF
cdr3_nt: TGTGCCAGTAGTGGAAACGGGTCACCCCTCCACTTT

j_call: TRBJ2-7
d_call: .
v_call: TRBV5-1
clone_size: .
cdr3_aa: CASSLYSGGGDEQYF
cdr3_nt: TGCGCCAGCAGCTTGTACAGCGGAGGGGGGGACGAGCAGTACTTC

j_call: TRBJ2-7
d_call: .
v_call: TRBV5-1
clone_size: .
cdr3_aa: CASSLGHSADEQYF
cdr3_nt: TGCGCCAGCAGCTTGGGACATAGTGCTGACGAGCAGTACTTC

j_call: TRBJ2-1
d_call: TRBD2
v_call: TRBV20-1
clone_size: .
cdr3_aa: CSASSGGRIDEQFF
cdr3_nt: TGCAGTGCTAGTTCGGGCGGGAGGATCGATGAGCAGTTCTTC

j_call: TRBJ2-2
d_call: .
v_call: TRBV30
clone_size: .
cdr3_aa: CAWSPYRNTGELFF
cdr3_nt: TGTGCCTGGAGCCCCTACCGGAACACCGGGGAGCTGTTTTTT

j_call: TRBJ2-1
d_call: TRBD2
v_call: TRBV9
clone_size: .
cdr3_aa: CASSLPTLAGGANEQFF
cdr3_nt: TGTGCCAGCAGCCTCCCAACCCTAGCGGGAGGTGCGAATGAGCAGTTCTTC

j_call: TRBJ2-6
d_call: .
v_call: TRBV19
clone_size: .
cdr3_aa: CASKGGTSGANVLTF
cdr3_nt: TGTGCCAGTAAAGGGGGAACTTCTGGGGCCAACGTCCTGACTTTC

j_call: TRBJ2-1
d_call: .
v_call: TRBV5-1
clone_size: .
cdr3_aa: CASSLGQGGNEQFF
cdr3_nt: TGCGCCAGCAGCTTGGGGCAGGGTGGCAATGAGCAGTTCTTC

j_call: TRBJ2-3
d_call: TRBD2
v_call: TRBV24-1
clone_size: .
cdr3_aa: CATSDFSGRSERELGDTQYF
cdr3_nt: TGTGCCACCAGTGATTTTTCTGGGCGAAGTGAGCGGGAGTTAGGAGATACGCAGTATTTT

j_call: TRBJ2-3
d_call: .
v_call: TRBV7-3
clone_size: .
cdr3_aa: CASRFDRSTDTQYF
cdr3_nt: TGTGCCAGCAGATTTGACAGATCCACAGATACGCAGTATTTT

j_call: TRBJ2-7
d_call: .
v_call: TRBV28
clone_size: .
cdr3_aa: CASSSPITGISGYEQYF
cdr3_nt: TGTGCCAGCAGTTCGCCCATAACGGGAATATCGGGGTACGAGCAGTACTTC